This entry is about one T cell receptor (beta chain). Its antigen is not known. The CDR3 is 15 residues long. Trimming shortened V by 3 bases and J by 3 bases, and 10 bases separated the two germline ends. The germline CDR1 and CDR2 sequences are KGHDR and SFDVKD. This specimen belongs to a study of T cell responses to AZD1222 COVID-19 vaccine. Sequencing used immunoSEQ multiplex PCR; TCRdb keeps in-frame clones, though not all of them. Of about 120,000 clones listed, roughly 88% were seen once; the top ten hold under 4.5%. Broader study findings: Spike-specific TCR repertoires showed rising breadth and depth after two AZD1222 doses. Reportedly, close to half of spike-specific TCRs are directed against unmutated variant regions. At baseline, seropositivity was found in only a handful of AZD1222 recipients.

This receptor was identified in an adult in good health. V and J are TRBV24-1 and TRBJ1-4; D is unresolved. The sequences come from peripheral blood, collected on day 0 of MenACWY control vaccination. The CDR3 protein is CATSDPAGANEKLFF. CDR3 bases: TGTGCCACCAGTGATCCCGCGGGCGCTAATGAAAAACTGTTTTTT.